The clone carrying this T cell receptor beta chain was seen repeatedly, ten times or more. Its antigen is still unknown. The V end lost 1 base, the J end lost 6 bases, and 7 bases lay between the germline ends. Germline CDR1 reads SGHTA; CDR2 reads FQGNSA. This CDR3 has 12 amino acids. This sample stems from a study of T cell repertoires in cytomegalovirus infection. Via MiXCR, TCRdb re-called the reads, giving one row per CDR3 protein. In the table there are under 500,000 distinct CDR3 sequences, about 42% of which are singletons. This TCR was recovered from a human donor in good health (CMV status not recorded). Some clones in this sample may be carry-over from other donors' samples. Sample: cultured PBMCs, taken from culture after CMV antigen stimulation. V and J are TRBV7-2 and TRBJ2-7, with D unclear. The CDR3 sequence: CASSLGPGEQYF. In DNA form, the CDR3 reads TGTGCCAGCAGCTTAGGACCGGGCGAGCAGTACTTC.